The table lists the clone carrying this T cell receptor (beta chain) with a count of one. A clone one base away is much larger, so this may be a read error. A sample-barcoded 5' primer and a J-beta primer mix were used in a second PCR of roughly 6 to 11 cycles. TCRdb re-called the 5' RACE reads with MiXCR, one entry per CDR3 protein. The table records 1,800,000 or so distinct CDR3 sequences, roughly 43% of them present only once. The data were obtained in a study of blood T cells in healthy people across ages. The CDR3 sequence is 14 residues long. Germline lookup yields CDR1 SGHTA and CDR2 FQGNSA. Material for sequencing was blood. The sequence was obtained from a human donor in good health. The J gene is TRBJ2-2, the V gene TRBV7-2; tentatively, D is TRBD2 (5 bases). CDR3 nucleotide sequence: TGTGCCAGCAGCCAACCTGCGAACACCGGGGAGCGGTTTTTT. Translation gives CASSQPANTGERFF.